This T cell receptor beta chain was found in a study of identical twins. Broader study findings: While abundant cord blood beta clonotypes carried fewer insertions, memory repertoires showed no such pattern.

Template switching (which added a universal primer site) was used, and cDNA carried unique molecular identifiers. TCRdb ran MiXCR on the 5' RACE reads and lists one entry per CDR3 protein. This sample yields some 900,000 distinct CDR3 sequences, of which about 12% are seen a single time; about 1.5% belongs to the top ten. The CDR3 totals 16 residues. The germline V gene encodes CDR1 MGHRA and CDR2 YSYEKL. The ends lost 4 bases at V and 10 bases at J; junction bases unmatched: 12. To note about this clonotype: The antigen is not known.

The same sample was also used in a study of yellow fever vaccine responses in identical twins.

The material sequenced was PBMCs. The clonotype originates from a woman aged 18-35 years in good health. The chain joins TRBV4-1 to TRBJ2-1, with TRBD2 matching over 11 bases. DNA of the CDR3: TGCGCCAGCAGCCCATCAGATAGCGGGAGGGCGGGGGAGCAGTTCTTC. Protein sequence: CASSPSDSGRAGEQFF.